A selection of T cell receptor beta chains follows, all from one sample in a study of beta chain features in type 1 diabetes. Method: immunoSEQ multiplex PCR; TCRdb's copy keeps in-frame clones and lacks some. The table lists almost 350,000 clones, about 20% of them singletons. What was sequenced was naive CD4+ T cells from blood. These receptors were collected from a woman between 18 and 30 years old in good health. CDR3s include the opening cysteine and the closing phenylalanine or tryptophan. Each record gives: D gene, J gene, V gene, clone size, CDR3 DNA, CDR3 protein. A D gene is named only where the DNA matches it firmly. Size values are once, few and many counts, or a class for expanded clones, and some rows have none.

D: .
J: TRBJ2-5
V: TRBV10-3
size: few
DNA: TGTGCCATCAGTGAGGCCACCACCGGAGAGACCCAGTACTTC
CDR3: CAISEATTGETQYF

D: .
J: TRBJ1-1
V: TRBV7-2
size: once
DNA: TGTGCCAGCAGCTTAACAGGGCTCAACACTGAAGCTTTCTTT
CDR3: CASSLTGLNTEAFF

D: TRBD1
J: TRBJ1-1
V: TRBV2
size: .
DNA: TGTGCCAGCGGGACAGGGGGCACTGAAGCTTTCTTT
CDR3: CASGTGGTEAFF

D: .
J: TRBJ2-2
V: TRBV5-4
size: .
DNA: TGTGCCAGCAGCTCACCGCGCCAACAGGGCGGGGAGCTGTTTTTT
CDR3: CASSSPRQQGGELFF

D: TRBD2
J: TRBJ2-3
V: TRBV2
size: .
DNA: TGTGCCAGCAGAAACGGGGGGGCCGGGACAGATACGCAGTATTTT
CDR3: CASRNGGAGTDTQYF

D: .
J: TRBJ1-2
V: TRBV19
size: .
DNA: TGTGCCAGCCGACAGGAAATCCACTATGGCTACACCTTC
CDR3: CASRQEIHYGYTF

D: .
J: TRBJ2-7
V: TRBV14
size: few
DNA: TGTGCCAGCAGCCAAGAACGGCAGGGGGAGCAGTACTTC
CDR3: CASSQERQGEQYF

D: .
J: TRBJ2-1
V: TRBV6-1
size: .
DNA: TGTGCCAGCAGGCTCGGTAGCCGGAGCTACAATGAGCAGTTCTTC
CDR3: CASRLGSRSYNEQFF

D: .
J: TRBJ1-2
V: TRBV10-3
size: .
DNA: TGTGCCATCAGCGGACAGCCTTATGGCTACACCTTC
CDR3: CAISGQPYGYTF

D: .
J: TRBJ2-4
V: TRBV6-6
size: few
DNA: TGTGCCAGCAGCCCGTTGAGGGACACGGGCAGCATTCAGTACTTC
CDR3: CASSPLRDTGSIQYF

D: .
J: TRBJ2-7
V: TRBV7-9
size: .
DNA: TGTGCCAGCAGCTTAAGTGGCACCCTGGACGAGCAGTACTTC
CDR3: CASSLSGTLDEQYF

D: .
J: TRBJ1-2
V: TRBV7-2
size: few
DNA: TGTGCCAGCAGCTTAGCAGCGGTGAACTATGGCTACACCTTC
CDR3: CASSLAAVNYGYTF

D: TRBD2
J: TRBJ2-7
V: TRBV9
size: .
DNA: TGTGCCAGCAGCAAAGGACTAGCGGGAGGAGGCTACGAGCAGTACTTC
CDR3: CASSKGLAGGGYEQYF

D: .
J: TRBJ2-5
V: TRBV4-2
size: few
DNA: TGTGCCAGCAGCCTGACAGGCCTCCAAGAGACCCAGTACTTC
CDR3: CASSLTGLQETQYF

D: .
J: TRBJ2-5
V: TRBV7-6
size: .
DNA: TGTGCCAGCAGCTTAACCGGCATAGCCGGGTGGGAGACCCAGTACTTC
CDR3: CASSLTGIAGWETQYF

D: .
J: TRBJ1-2
V: TRBV4-3
size: .
DNA: TGCGCCAGCAGCCGCCAAGGGGGGGGCCGCGGCTACACCTTC
CDR3: CASSRQGGGRGYTF

D: .
J: TRBJ1-1
V: TRBV29-1
size: .
DNA: TGCAGCGTTGCTCTCAGTATGAACACTGAAGCTTTCTTT
CDR3: CSVALSMNTEAFF

D: .
J: TRBJ2-2
V: TRBV4-1
size: few
DNA: TGCGCCAGCAGCGAAAGGGAGGCCGGGGAGCTGTTTTTT
CDR3: CASSEREAGELFF

D: .
J: TRBJ1-1
V: TRBV30
size: .
DNA: TGTGCCTGGAGTGTTTCTGAAGGGGTCACTGAAGCTTTCTTT
CDR3: CAWSVSEGVTEAFF